The 11 T cell receptor beta chains given below trace back to one sample, sequenced in a study of vaccination effects on CD4 cells after COVID-19. Their antigens are not known. Once cultured for roughly 10 days, the cells underwent separation to obtain CD4+ T cells. Participants received two doses of either the BNT162b2 or mRNA-1273 vaccine. Sequencing was performed with immunoSEQ multiplex PCR; in TCRdb, only in-frame clones are kept and a portion is missing. The sample holds under 55,000 clones, about 70% seen once. This specimen consisted of CD4+ T cells from PBMCs cultured without peptide, obtained after COVID-19 vaccination. The receptors were sampled from a human donor who received a COVID-19 vaccine.

The gene calls are TRBV18 and TRBJ1-1, with D unresolved. CDR3 length: 13 amino acids. Trimming took 2 bases from V and 6 from J, leaving 10 bases between them. The germline V gene encodes CDR1 KGHSH and CDR2 LQKENI. Here the CDR3 reads CASSPTGSPEAFF. CDR3 DNA sequence: TGTGCCAGCTCACCAACGGGGAGCCCTGAAGCTTTCTTT.

This clone occurred once. V gene TRBV6-2 or TRBV6-3 combines with J gene TRBJ2-3; 12 bases are a match to TRBD2. The V gene end was trimmed by 0 bases and the J gene end by 4 bases; junction bases not matched to a gene: 8. Germline V gene lookup returns CDR1 MNHEY and CDR2 SVGEGT. The CDR3 is 18 amino acids. The CDR3 coding sequence is TGTGCCAGCAGTTACTCCCTCCTAGCGGGAGGGCGCGCAGATACGCAGTATTTT. The encoded protein is CASSYSLLAGGRADTQYF.

The rearrangement links TRBV4-2 to TRBJ2-7; 9 bases are shared with TRBD2. V shed 0 bases and J 2 bases; nucleotides not matched to a gene: 5. CDR1 is LGHNA, CDR2 YNFKEQ, per germline. This CDR3 is built from 16 residues. The CDR3 spells CASSQDGASGTYEQYF. The CDR3 DNA sequence: TGTGCCAGCAGCCAAGATGGGGCTAGCGGGACCTACGAGCAGTACTTC.

This clone was seen only a few times. The chain links TRBV18 to TRBJ1-1; D gene uncertain. Germline CDR1 is KGHSH and CDR2 is LQKENI. The ends were cut back, 2 bases at V and 2 bases at J, with 6 bases in the middle. CDR3 length: 13 residues. The chain's CDR3 is CASSPNINTEAFF. As DNA, the CDR3 is TGTGCCAGCTCACCAAACATTAACACTGAAGCTTTCTTT.

This clone has just one count. The chain links TRBV15 to TRBJ2-2; D may be TRBD1 (5 bases). V lost 5 bases to trimming and J lost 7 bases, with 20 bases between them. CDR1 LNHNV and CDR2 YYDKDF come from the germline V gene (reference sequence). The CDR3 is 16 amino acids. DNA for the CDR3: TGTGCCACCAGCTCCTTTGAGACAGACGGGCGCGGGGAGCTGTTTTTT. It yields the protein CATSSFETDGRGELFF.

This clone was recorded a few times. The sample carries other DNA sequences with the same CDR3. This chain connects TRBV12-3 or TRBV12-4 to TRBJ1-5, with D uncertain. The V end was cut by 2 bases, the J end by 7 bases, with 6 bases between. This CDR3 spans 12 amino acids. The CDR3 region is CASSLLGQPQHF. CDR3 DNA sequence: TGTGCCAGCAGTTTACTGGGGCAGCCCCAGCATTTT.

For the CDR3, the DNA is TGTGCCAGCACCACACTAGCGGGGGGATTAGATACGCAGTATTTT. It translates to CASTTLAGGLDTQYF. V is TRBV3-1 (or the pseudogene TRBV3-2) and J is TRBJ2-3; 12 nucleotides line up with TRBD2. V shed 7 bases, J shed 5 bases, and the junction held 7 bases outside the gene matches. CDR3 length equals 15 residues. Germline assignment: CDR1 LGHDT and CDR2 YNNKEL (reference sequence).

This clone showed up just once. The J gene is TRBJ1-4, the V gene TRBV30; the match to TRBD1 covers 7 bases. Trimming removed 2 bases from V and 0 bases from J; junction bases left unmatched: 12. The CDR3 is 18 residues long. The germline V gene has CDR1 GTSNPN and CDR2 SVGIG (reference sequence). The CDR3 spells CAWSRDRVPGATNEKLFF. The CDR3, as DNA: TGTGCCTGGAGTCGGGACAGAGTTCCTGGGGCAACTAATGAAAAACTGTTTTTT.

V and J are TRBV28 and TRBJ2-3; TRBD2 aligns across 8 bases. The CDR3 sequence is 16 residues long. Germline V gene sequence: CDR1 MDHEN, CDR2 SYDVKM. Germline trimming cut 2 bases from V and 8 bases from J; bases unmatched to any gene: 12. The CDR3 loop reads CASSLVLSGTRGTQYF. CDR3 in DNA: TGTGCCAGCAGTTTAGTCCTTAGCGGGACCAGAGGTACGCAGTATTTT.

The chain links TRBV6-2 or TRBV6-3 to TRBJ1-3; D gene unclear. The V gene's germline CDR1 is MNHEY and CDR2 SVGEGT. CDR3 size: 15 residues. The ends were cut back, 6 bases at V and 0 bases at J, with 12 bases in the middle. The CDR3 sequence: CASSQEAHSGNTIYF. The CDR3 nucleotides are TGTGCCAGCAGCCAGGAGGCCCACTCTGGAAACACCATATATTTT.

There are a few counts of this clone. This chain connects TRBV7-8 to TRBJ1-2, with 7 positions matching TRBD1. J gave up 2 bases and V 0 bases, and 3 bases lay outside the gene matches. The germline gives CDR1 SGHVS, CDR2 FQNEAQ. The length of the CDR3 is 15 residues. Written as DNA, the CDR3 is TGTGCCAGCAGCTTAGCCGGGACAGCCAACTATGGCTACACCTTC. Translating gives CASSLAGTANYGYTF.